The next 17 T cell receptor beta chains were all read from a single sample in a study of shared clonotypes between healthy human individuals. CD45RO negativity and positive selection for CCR7 defined naive CD8 cells, a population that excluded terminally differentiated effector memory CD45RA+ cells. Generated by immunoSEQ multiplex PCR, the TCRdb table keeps only in-frame clones and is missing some. The profile shows around 640,000 clones, roughly 96% of them singletons. Sequenced: naive CD8+ T cells sorted from blood. The source is a woman under 40 in good health.

As regards this clone: Other DNA sequences in this sample translate to the same CDR3. The chain combines TRBV27 with TRBJ2-7; no reliable D call. V gave up 6 bases and J gave up 1 base, with 4 bases separating them. This CDR3 has 11 residues. Germline CDR1 and CDR2: MNHEY and SMNVEV (reference sequence). In nucleotides, the CDR3 is TGTGCCAGCAGGGATTCCTACGAGCAGTACTTC. Translated, it gives CASRDSYEQYF.

With regard to this clone: Different DNA sequences within this sample yield the same CDR3. The chain has TRBV5-4 and TRBJ2-1; no clear D gene. The CDR3 is 11 residues long. Germline V gene lookup returns CDR1 SGHNT and CDR2 YYREEE (reference sequence). V was cut by 4 bases and J by 6 bases, with 5 bases left in between. CDR3 in DNA: TGTGCCAGCAGCGCTCTCAATGAGCAGTTCTTC. It translates to CASSALNEQFF.

The chain uses TRBV7-9 and TRBJ2-1; 10 bases are a match to TRBD2. J gave up 9 bases and V 4 bases, and 12 bases lay outside the gene matches. The CDR3 has 16 residues. Germline V gene lookup returns CDR1 SEHNR and CDR2 FQNEAQ (reference sequence). CDR3 loop: CASSSRLAGLAGEQFF. The CDR3 DNA follows: TGTGCCAGCAGCTCCCGACTAGCGGGTTTAGCTGGTGAGCAGTTCTTC.

This chain connects TRBV6-5 to TRBJ2-5, with D perhaps matching TRBD2 (6 bases). This CDR3 is built from 16 residues. The ends were cut back, 4 bases at V and 7 bases at J, with 22 bases in the middle. CDR1 and CDR2 from the germline V gene are MNHEY and SVGAGI. The CDR3 DNA follows: TGTGCCAGCAGTTTGGGCAGGAGACACACGGAGGGGACCCAGTACTTC. Its translation: CASSLGRRHTEGTQYF.

The rearrangement joins TRBV5-1 to TRBJ1-1, with no clear D. The V end was cut by 4 bases, the J end by 0 bases, with 16 bases between. Germline-derived CDR1 and CDR2 are SGHRS and YFSETQ. The CDR3 is 16 amino acids. In DNA form, the CDR3 reads TGCGCCAGCAGCCAGGCGGGTACGTCGGTGAACACTGAAGCTTTCTTT. Amino acid sequence: CASSQAGTSVNTEAFF.

The chain employs TRBV11-1 and TRBJ2-3, with D uncertain. The V gene's germline CDR1 is SGHAT and CDR2 FQDESV (reference sequence). The CDR3 loop spans 15 amino acids. V shed 3 bases and J shed 3 bases, with 13 bases lying between them. The CDR3 DNA follows: TGTGCCAGCAGCTTCCGACGGATTGGTACAGATACGCAGTATTTT. Its translation: CASSFRRIGTDTQYF.

This clone was observed once. The chain is built from TRBV2 and TRBJ2-7; the match to TRBD1 covers 10 bases. The germline CDR1 and CDR2 sequences are SNHLY and FYNNEI. V lost 7 bases, J lost 5 bases, and 8 bases stayed unmatched. There are 14 residues in the CDR3. This CDR3 is CASNLGQGSDEQYF. CDR3 DNA: TGTGCCAGCAACCTGGGACAGGGGAGCGACGAGCAGTACTTC. Complete variable domain (other parts from reference TRBV2 and TRBJ2-7): EPEVTQTPSHQVTQMGQEVILRCVPISNHLYFYWYRQILGQKVEFLVSFYNNEISEKSEIFDDQFSVERPDGSNFTLKIRSTKLEDSAMYFCASNLGQGSDEQYFGPGTRLTVT.

Comment on this clone: The same CDR3 is also encoded by other DNA sequences in this sample. V usage is TRBV11-2 and J usage is TRBJ2-7; the D is unclear. The length of the CDR3 is 12 residues. Germline V gene data show CDR1 as SGHAT and CDR2 as FQNNGV. Trimming stripped 4 bases from V and 0 bases from J, with 4 bases between. DNA for the CDR3: TGTGCCAGCAGCTCGGACTCCTACGAGCAGTACTTC. Residues: CASSSDSYEQYF.

The chain recombines TRBV19 with TRBJ2-1; D call uncertain. V was clipped by 3 bases and J by 2 bases, with 11 bases between them. The germline CDR1 and CDR2 sequences are LNHDA and SQIVND (reference sequence). The CDR3 spans 15 residues. Here the CDR3 DNA reads TGTGCCAGTAGTATGAACTCAGGAACCTACAATGAGCAGTTCTTC. Its protein product is CASSMNSGTYNEQFF.

The chain has TRBV27 and TRBJ2-1, with 7 bases fitting TRBD2. The CDR3 covers 16 residues. Germline V lookup: CDR1 MNHEY, CDR2 SMNVEV (reference sequence). V was clipped by 5 bases and J by 5 bases; unmatched bases: 12. The CDR3 nucleotides read TGTGCCAGCAGTCAGAGCGCGGGAGAGAAACACAATGAGCAGTTCTTC. Its protein is CASSQSAGEKHNEQFF.

This chain connects TRBV14 to TRBJ2-1; no reliable D call. V gave up 1 base and J gave up 0 bases, with 10 bases separating them. The CDR3 totals 16 residues. Germline V gene sequence: CDR1 SGHDN, CDR2 FVKESK. The CDR3 spells CASSQVGLHSYNEQFF. The CDR3 nucleotides are TGTGCCAGCAGCCAAGTTGGCCTACACTCCTACAATGAGCAGTTCTTC.

The chain has TRBV28 and TRBJ2-1, with D perhaps TRBD2 (6 bases). V lost 6 bases and J lost 8, with 14 bases in between. Germline V gene lookup returns CDR1 MDHEN and CDR2 SYDVKM. This CDR3 region has 13 residues. The CDR3 sequence: CASRSTSLDEQFF. In DNA form, the CDR3 reads TGTGCCAGCAGGTCCACTAGCCTCGATGAGCAGTTCTTC.

The chain recombines TRBV13 with TRBJ2-3; D remains unclear. The CDR3 covers 12 residues. Germline CDR1 reads PRHDT; CDR2 reads FYEKMQ (reference sequence). V was pared by 6 bases and J by 4 bases, with 8 bases between. In nucleotides, the CDR3 is TGTGCCAGCAGTACCGGGTCAGATACGCAGTATTTT. Translating it yields CASSTGSDTQYF.

This sequence joins TRBV15 and TRBJ1-5; perhaps TRBD1 as D (5 bases). The V gene's germline CDR1 is LNHNV and CDR2 YYDKDF (reference sequence). This CDR3 is 18 amino acids long. V was shortened by 5 bases and J by 0 bases, with 20 bases between the two germline ends. In DNA form, the CDR3 reads TGTGCCACCAGCGGCCGGGGGGGATACAAAAATAGCAATCAGCCCCAGCATTTT. Translating it yields CATSGRGGYKNSNQPQHF. The full variable domain, completed using reference TRBV15 and TRBJ1-5, is DAMVIQNPRYQVTQFGKPVTLSCSQTLNHNVMYWYQQKSSQAPKLLFHYYDKDFNNEADTPDNFQSRRPNTSFCFLDIRSPGLGDTAMYLCATSGRGGYKNSNQPQHFGDGTRLSIL.

J is TRBJ2-7 and V is TRBV15, with TRBD2 as a possible D gene (5 bases). V was cut by 5 bases and J by 2 bases, with 10 bases left in between. Germline CDR1 LNHNV, CDR2 YYDKDF (reference sequence). CDR3 length: 13 amino acids. The CDR3, as DNA: TGTGCCACCAGCCGGGATCTACCCTACGAGCAGTACTTC. Protein sequence: CATSRDLPYEQYF.

This clone occurred a few times. The same CDR3 is also encoded by other DNA sequences in this sample. This chain uses TRBV14 with TRBJ2-7; D call uncertain. Trimming removed 1 base at V and 4 bases at J, with 2 bases between. This CDR3 has 11 amino acids. Germline CDR1 and CDR2: SGHDN and FVKESK. DNA for the CDR3: TGTGCCAGCAGCCAAGGTTACGAGCAGTACTTC. This gives the protein CASSQGYEQYF.

This chain connects TRBV10-1 to TRBJ1-5; possibly TRBD1 for D (6 bases). There are 18 residues in the CDR3. Looked up from germline, CDR1 is WNHNN and CDR2 is SYGVQD (reference sequence). The CDR3 region is CARKRDIILFESNQPQHF. CDR3 nucleotides: TGCGCGAGAAAGAGGGACATAATTTTATTTGAAAGCAATCAGCCCCAGCATTTT.